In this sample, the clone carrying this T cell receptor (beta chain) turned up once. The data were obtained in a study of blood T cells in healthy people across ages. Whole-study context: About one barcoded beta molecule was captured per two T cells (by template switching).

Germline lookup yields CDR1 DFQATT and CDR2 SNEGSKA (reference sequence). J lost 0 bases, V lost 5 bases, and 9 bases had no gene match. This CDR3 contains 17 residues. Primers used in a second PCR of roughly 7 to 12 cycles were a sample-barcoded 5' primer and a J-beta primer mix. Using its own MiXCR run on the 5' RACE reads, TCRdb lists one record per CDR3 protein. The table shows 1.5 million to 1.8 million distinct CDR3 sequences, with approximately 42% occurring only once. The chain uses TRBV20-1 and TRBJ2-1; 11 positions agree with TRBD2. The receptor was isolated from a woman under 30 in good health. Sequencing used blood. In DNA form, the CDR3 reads TGCAGTGCTGGGGGTAGCGGGGGGGAAAGCTCCTACAATGAGCAGTTCTTC. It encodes CSAGGSGGESSYNEQFF.